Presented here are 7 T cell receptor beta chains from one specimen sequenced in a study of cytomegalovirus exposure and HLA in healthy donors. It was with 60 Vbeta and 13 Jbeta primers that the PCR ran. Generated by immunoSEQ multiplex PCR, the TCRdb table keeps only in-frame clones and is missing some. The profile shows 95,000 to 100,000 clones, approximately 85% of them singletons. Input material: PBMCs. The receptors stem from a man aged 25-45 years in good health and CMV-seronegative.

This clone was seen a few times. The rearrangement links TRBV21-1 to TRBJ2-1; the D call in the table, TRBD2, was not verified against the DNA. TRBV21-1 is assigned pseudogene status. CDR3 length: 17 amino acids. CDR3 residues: CASSNRRRRRSYNEQFF. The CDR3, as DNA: TGTGCCAGCAGCAATAGGAGAAGGCGACGTTCCTACAATGAGCAGTTCTTC.

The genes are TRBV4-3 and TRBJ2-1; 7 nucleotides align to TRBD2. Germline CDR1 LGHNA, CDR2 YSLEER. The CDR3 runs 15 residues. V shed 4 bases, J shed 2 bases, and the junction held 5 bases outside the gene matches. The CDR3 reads CASSRAGLTYNEQFF. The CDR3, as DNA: TGCGCCAGCAGCCGGGCGGGACTAACCTACAATGAGCAGTTCTTC.

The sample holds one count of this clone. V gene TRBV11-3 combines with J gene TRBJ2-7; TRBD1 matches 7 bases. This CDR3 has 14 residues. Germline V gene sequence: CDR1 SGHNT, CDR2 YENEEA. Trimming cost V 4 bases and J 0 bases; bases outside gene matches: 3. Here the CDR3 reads CASSWDRYSYEQYF. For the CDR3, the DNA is TGTGCCAGCAGCTGGGACAGATACTCCTACGAGCAGTACTTC.

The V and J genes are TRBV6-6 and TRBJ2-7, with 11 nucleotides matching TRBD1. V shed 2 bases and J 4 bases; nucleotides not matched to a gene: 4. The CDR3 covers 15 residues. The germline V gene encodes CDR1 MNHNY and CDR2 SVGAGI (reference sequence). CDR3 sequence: CASSYRDRGYYEQYF. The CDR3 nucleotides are TGTGCCAGCAGTTACCGGGACAGGGGGTATTACGAGCAGTACTTC.

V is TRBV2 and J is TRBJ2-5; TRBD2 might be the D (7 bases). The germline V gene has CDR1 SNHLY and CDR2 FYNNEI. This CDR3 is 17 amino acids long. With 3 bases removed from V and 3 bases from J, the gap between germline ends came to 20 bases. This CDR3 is CASSEGGGWGREETQYF. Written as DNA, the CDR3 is TGTGCCAGCAGTGAGGGGGGAGGGTGGGGGCGCGAAGAGACCCAGTACTTC.

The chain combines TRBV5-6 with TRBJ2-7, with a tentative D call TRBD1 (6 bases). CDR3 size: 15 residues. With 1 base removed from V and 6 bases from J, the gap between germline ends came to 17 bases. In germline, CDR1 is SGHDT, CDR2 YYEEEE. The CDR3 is CASSLMGRGLVEQYF. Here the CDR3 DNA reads TGTGCCAGCAGCTTGATGGGCAGGGGCCTGGTCGAGCAGTACTTC.

Here the CDR3 DNA reads TGTGCCAGCAGCCAAGATACGGGGGGGCAAAACATTCAGTACTTC. Translating it yields CASSQDTGGQNIQYF. V usage is TRBV4-2 and J usage is TRBJ2-4, with 8 bases fitting TRBD2. V dropped 0 bases and J dropped 5; count of bases not matched to a gene: 3. The CDR3 consists of 15 residues. Looked up from germline, CDR1 is LGHNA and CDR2 is YNFKEQ.